The 12 T cell receptor beta chains listed next were all sequenced from one sample in a study of T cell responses to AZD1222 COVID-19 vaccine. Libraries were prepared by immunoSEQ multiplex PCR; TCRdb keeps only in-frame clonotypes and omits some of them. Altogether around 130,000 clones are present, about 86% being singletons, with the ten largest covering more than 10%. This specimen consisted of peripheral blood, obtained on day 0 of AZD1222 vaccination. These receptors all stem from an adult in good health.

V usage is TRBV30 and J usage is TRBJ1-4; D gene uncertain. The CDR3 sequence is 15 residues long. CDR1 and CDR2 from the germline V gene are GTSNPN and SVGIG (reference sequence). Trimming removed 2 bases at V and 0 bases at J, with 10 bases between. CDR3 DNA sequence: TGTGCCTGGAGTAATTGGGCCGCAACTAATGAAAAACTGTTTTTT. As protein: CAWSNWAATNEKLFF.

The chain recombines TRBV11-2 with TRBJ1-6; D is uncertain. V was trimmed by 4 bases and J by 6 bases, leaving 7 bases between them. The CDR3 extends over 13 amino acids. Per germline, CDR1 SGHAT and CDR2 FQNNGV. The CDR3 DNA sequence: TGTGCCAGCAGCTCATTAATTAATTCACCCCTCCACTTT. This gives the protein CASSSLINSPLHF. The variable domain in full, completed from reference TRBV11-2 and TRBJ1-6, reads EAGVAQSPRYKIIEKRQSVAFWCNPISGHATLYWYQQILGQGPKLLIQFQNNGVVDDSQLPKDRFSAERLKGVDSTLKIQPAKLEDSAVYLCASSSLINSPLHFGNGTRLTVT.

The chain recombines TRBV28 with TRBJ2-3; tentative D call: TRBD2 (5 bases). The CDR3 extends over 15 amino acids. The V gene lost 1 base and the J gene lost 0 bases, with 8 bases spanning the gap. The germline gives CDR1 MDHEN, CDR2 SYDVKM. The CDR3 protein is CASSLFPGSTDTQYF. CDR3 nucleotides: TGTGCCAGCAGTTTATTCCCGGGGAGCACAGATACGCAGTATTTT.

This clone appeared a few times. The gene calls are TRBV4-2 and TRBJ2-7; 7 positions agree with TRBD2. Germline loops: CDR1 LGHNA, CDR2 YNFKEQ. This CDR3 has 15 amino acids. The V and J ends lost 1 base and 1 base, in that order; junction bases with no gene match: 4. The CDR3 DNA reads as TGTGCCAGCAGCCAAGGGTTAGCGGGTTCCTACGAGCAGTACTTC. This gives the protein CASSQGLAGSYEQYF.

The V call is TRBV11-3, the J call TRBJ2-2, with 8 bases identical to TRBD1. The V segment lost 0 bases and the J segment 0 bases; nucleotides outside the gene matches: 3. Per the germline V gene, CDR1 is SGHNT and CDR2 is YENEEA. The CDR3 covers 17 residues. CDR3 sequence: CASSLETGAPNTGELFF. The CDR3 DNA is TGTGCCAGCAGCTTAGAGACAGGGGCTCCGAACACCGGGGAGCTGTTTTTT.

The CDR3 DNA sequence: TGTGCCAGCACAAGCCGACTAGCGGACTACAATGAGCAGTTCTTC. As protein: CASTSRLADYNEQFF. The chain has TRBV27 and TRBJ2-1, with 9 bases identical to TRBD2. The V gene end was trimmed by 7 bases and the J gene end by 3 bases; junction bases not matched to a gene: 7. The CDR3 consists of 15 residues. The germline V gene has CDR1 MNHEY and CDR2 SMNVEV (reference sequence).

Concerning this clone: The junction does not match germline at one end; this may be a read error. V is TRBV5-6 and J is TRBJ1-1; no clear D. The CDR3 runs 12 residues. The V gene's germline CDR1 is SGHDT and CDR2 YYEEEE. In DNA form, the CDR3 reads TGTGCCAGCAGCTTTTTGAAAACTGAAGCTTTCTTT. It encodes CASSFLKTEAFF.

V and J are TRBV7-9 and TRBJ2-1, with D possibly being TRBD1 or TRBD2 (5 bases each). This CDR3 comprises 16 residues. CDR1 is SEHNR and CDR2 is FQNEAQ in the germline V gene (reference sequence). V was cut by 5 bases and J by 7 bases, with 21 bases left in between. This chain's CDR3 is CASSDRRDPVGNEQFF. As DNA, the CDR3 is TGTGCCAGCAGCGACCGCCGGGACCCCGTCGGAAATGAGCAGTTCTTC.

This sequence joins TRBV19 and TRBJ1-2; 8 bases are a match to TRBD1. After removal of 6 bases from V and 4 bases from J, the junction contained 10 bases not matched to a gene. The germline V gene encodes CDR1 LNHDA and CDR2 SQIVND (reference sequence). The CDR3 runs to 15 residues. The CDR3: CASRSSGGAGYGYTF. CDR3 nucleotides: TGTGCCAGTAGGTCATCAGGGGGCGCTGGCTATGGCTACACCTTC. Using reference TRBV19 and TRBJ1-2 for the parts outside the CDR3, the full variable domain is DGGITQSPKYLFRKEGQNVTLSCEQNLNHDAMYWYRQDPGQGLRLIYYSQIVNDFQKGDIAEGYSVSREKKESFPLTVTSAQKNPTAFYLCASRSSGGAGYGYTFGSGTRLTVV.

The rearrangement joins TRBV7-2 to TRBJ2-7, with TRBD2 matching 11 bases. CDR1 SGHTA and CDR2 FQGNSA come from the germline V gene. The CDR3 loop spans 14 amino acids. The V gene end was trimmed by 3 bases and the J gene end by 6 bases; junction bases not matched to a gene: 4. The CDR3 nucleotides read TGTGCCAGCAGCTTGGGGACTAGCGGATCCGAGCAGTACTTC. This sequence encodes CASSLGTSGSEQYF.

The V call is TRBV10-1, the J call TRBJ1-1, with TRBD1 identical over 7 bases. Germline CDR1 is WNHNN and CDR2 is SYGVQD (reference sequence). CDR3 length equals 15 residues. The J segment lost 1 base and the V segment lost 6 bases, leaving 8 bases of the junction unmatched. CDR3 amino acids: CASSQKQGRNTEAFF. DNA of the CDR3: TGCGCCAGCAGCCAAAAACAGGGGAGGAACACTGAAGCTTTCTTT.

This sequence joins TRBV6-5 and TRBJ1-6; a possible D gene is TRBD1 (6 bases). With 7 bases removed from V and 8 bases from J, the gap between germline ends came to 9 bases. This CDR3 has 12 amino acids. Per germline, CDR1 MNHEY and CDR2 SVGAGI. The CDR3 spells CASKTGYSPLHF. For the CDR3, the DNA is TGTGCCAGCAAAACAGGGTATTCACCCCTCCACTTT.